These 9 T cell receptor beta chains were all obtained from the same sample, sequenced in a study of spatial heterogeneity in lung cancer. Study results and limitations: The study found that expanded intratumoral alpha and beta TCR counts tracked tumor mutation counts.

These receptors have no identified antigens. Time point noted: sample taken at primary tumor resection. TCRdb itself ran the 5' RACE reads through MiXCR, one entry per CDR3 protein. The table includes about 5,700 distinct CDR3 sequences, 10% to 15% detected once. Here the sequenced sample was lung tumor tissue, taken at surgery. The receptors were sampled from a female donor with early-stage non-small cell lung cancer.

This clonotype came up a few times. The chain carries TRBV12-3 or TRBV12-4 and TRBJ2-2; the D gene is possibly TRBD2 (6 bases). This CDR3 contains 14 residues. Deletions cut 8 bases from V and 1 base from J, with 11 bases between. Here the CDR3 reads CASAGKGNTGELFF. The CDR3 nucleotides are TGTGCCAGCGCGGGAAAGGGGAACACCGGGGAGCTGTTTTTT.

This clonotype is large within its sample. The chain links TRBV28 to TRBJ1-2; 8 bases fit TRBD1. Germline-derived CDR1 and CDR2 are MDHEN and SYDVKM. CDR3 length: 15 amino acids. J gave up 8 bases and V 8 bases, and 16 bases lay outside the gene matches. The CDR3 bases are TGTGCCAGCTCCGTCAGTTCCGGGACAGGACGCGGCTACACCTTC. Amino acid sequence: CASSVSSGTGRGYTF.

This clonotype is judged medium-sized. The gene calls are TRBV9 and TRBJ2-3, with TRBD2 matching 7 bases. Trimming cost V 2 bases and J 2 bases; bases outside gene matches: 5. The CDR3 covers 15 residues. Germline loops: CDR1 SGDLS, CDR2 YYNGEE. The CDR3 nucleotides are TGTGCCAGCAGCGTTACTAGCGAGATCACAGATACGCAGTATTTT. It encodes CASSVTSEITDTQYF.

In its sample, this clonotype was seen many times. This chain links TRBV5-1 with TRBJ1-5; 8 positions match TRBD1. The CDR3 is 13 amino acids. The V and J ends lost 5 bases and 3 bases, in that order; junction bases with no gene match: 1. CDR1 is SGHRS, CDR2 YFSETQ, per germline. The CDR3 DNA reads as TGCGCCAGCAGACAGGGGGACAATCAGCCCCAGCATTTT. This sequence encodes CASRQGDNQPQHF.

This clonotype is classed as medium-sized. The CDR3 loop is CASSFPGQYEQYF. The CDR3, as DNA: TGTGCCAGCAGTTTTCCAGGACAGTACGAGCAGTACTTC. The chain employs TRBV27 and TRBJ2-7, with D maybe TRBD1 (6 bases). The CDR3 loop spans 13 amino acids. V shed 3 bases and J shed 4 bases, with 10 bases lying between them. The germline V gene encodes CDR1 MNHEY and CDR2 SMNVEV (reference sequence).

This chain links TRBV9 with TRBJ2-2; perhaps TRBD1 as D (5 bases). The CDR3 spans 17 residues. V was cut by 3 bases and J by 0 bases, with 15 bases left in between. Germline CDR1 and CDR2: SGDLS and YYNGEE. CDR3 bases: TGTGCCAGCAGCGCCCGAACAGGCTACACGAACACCGGGGAGCTGTTTTTT. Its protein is CASSARTGYTNTGELFF.

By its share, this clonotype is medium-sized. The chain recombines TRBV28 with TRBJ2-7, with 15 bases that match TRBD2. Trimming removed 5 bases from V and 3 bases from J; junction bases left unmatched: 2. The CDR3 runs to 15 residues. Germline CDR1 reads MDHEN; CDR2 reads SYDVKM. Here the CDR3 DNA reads TGTGCCAGCAGTGAGGGACTAGCGGGAGGCTACGAGCAGTACTTC. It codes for CASSEGLAGGYEQYF.

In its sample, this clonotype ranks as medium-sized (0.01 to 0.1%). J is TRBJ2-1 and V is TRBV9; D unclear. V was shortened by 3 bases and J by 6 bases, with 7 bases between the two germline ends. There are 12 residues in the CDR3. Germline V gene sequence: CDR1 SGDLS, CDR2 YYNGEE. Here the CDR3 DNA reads TGTGCCAGCAGCGGGGTCCTCAATGAGCAGTTCTTC. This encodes CASSGVLNEQFF.

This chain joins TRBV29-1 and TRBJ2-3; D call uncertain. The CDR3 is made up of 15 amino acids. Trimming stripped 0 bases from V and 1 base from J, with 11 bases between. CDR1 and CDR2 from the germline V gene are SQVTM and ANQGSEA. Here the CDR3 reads CSVEDRPSGTDTQYF. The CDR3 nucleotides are TGCAGCGTTGAAGATCGTCCTAGTGGCACAGATACGCAGTATTTT.